This T cell receptor beta chain was documented in a study of CD8+ T cells in alopecia areata. Across the study: Affected scalp percentage determined the severity score of treated patients. Points from the study as a whole: Tofacitinib delivered significant drops in scalp clonality and in expanded CD8+ clones among the top 100.

Treatment here: oral pan-JAK inhibitor, 5-10 mg twice daily. Lesional scalp punch biopsies and peripheral blood were collected from alopecia areata patients. Germline loops: CDR1 SQVTM, CDR2 ANQGSEA. Trimming pared 3 bases from V and 4 bases from J, leaving 25 bases between. The CDR3 covers 18 residues. As to this clone: Antigen specificity is unknown.

cDNA prepared by RNA extraction and subsequent reverse transcription served as the template for sequencing. Libraries were prepared by immunoSEQ multiplex PCR; TCRdb keeps only in-frame clonotypes and omits some of them. The top ten clones hold approximately 13% of a sample with more than 140,000 clones, about 88% of them seen once. The clonotype originates from a human donor with alopecia areata. The chain uses TRBV29-1 and TRBJ2-1; tentatively, D is TRBD1 (6 bases). This specimen consisted of CD8+ T cells sorted from blood, obtained at week 4, from a patient treated with tofacitinib. The CDR3 sequence is CSVDGYSEPDSLYNEQFF. Here the CDR3 DNA reads TGCAGCGTTGATGGTTATTCAGAACCGGACAGCTTATACAATGAGCAGTTCTTC.